Listed below are T cell receptor beta chains from one sample, sequenced in a study of spatial heterogeneity in lung cancer. MiXCR, run by TCRdb on the 5' RACE reads, gives a single entry per CDR3 protein. The table lists tens of thousands of distinct CDR3 sequences, about 7.9% of them singletons, with about 9.2% in the top ten. Sequencing used PBMCs, obtained at follow-up. These receptors all come from a male donor with early-stage non-small cell lung cancer. CDR3s include the opening cysteine and the closing phenylalanine or tryptophan. Each record gives: V gene, clone size, J gene, CDR3 length, CDR3 protein. A clone size is listed for some rows: how often the clone was seen (once, few, many), or a class if it is expanded.

V gene: TRBV20-1
clone size: many
J gene: TRBJ2-3
CDR3 length: 14
CDR3 protein: CSAKDRPPADTQYF

V gene: TRBV11-2
clone size: NA
J gene: TRBJ2-5
CDR3 length: 16
CDR3 protein: CASSSLAGGPGKTQYF

V gene: TRBV5-4
clone size: many
J gene: TRBJ2-3
CDR3 length: 12
CDR3 protein: CASSLVGDTQYF

V gene: TRBV25-1
clone size: few
J gene: TRBJ2-5
CDR3 length: 12
CDR3 protein: CASTIFEGAQYF

V gene: TRBV11-3
clone size: NA
J gene: TRBJ2-7
CDR3 length: 15
CDR3 protein: CASSPSRGSSYEQYF

V gene: TRBV12-3/TRBV12-4
clone size: many
J gene: TRBJ1-1
CDR3 length: 15
CDR3 protein: CASSSPDTLDTEAFF

V gene: TRBV6-1
clone size: many
J gene: TRBJ1-2
CDR3 length: 14
CDR3 protein: CASSGGTYQLGYTF

V gene: TRBV7-6
clone size: many
J gene: TRBJ2-7
CDR3 length: 16
CDR3 protein: CASSLTSGGVRYEQYF

V gene: TRBV19
clone size: NA
J gene: TRBJ1-4
CDR3 length: 14
CDR3 protein: CASSKRTELEKLFF

V gene: TRBV7-9
clone size: NA
J gene: TRBJ1-5
CDR3 length: 16
CDR3 protein: CASSLTLGADNQPQHF

V gene: TRBV4-1
clone size: many
J gene: TRBJ1-1
CDR3 length: 18
CDR3 protein: CASSILERPKEQNTEAFF

V gene: TRBV29-1
clone size: few
J gene: TRBJ1-2
CDR3 length: 13
CDR3 protein: CSVPRQGGYGYTF

V gene: TRBV20-1
clone size: NA
J gene: TRBJ2-7
CDR3 length: 16
CDR3 protein: CSAPDRAGGTEYEQYF

V gene: TRBV6-1
clone size: NA
J gene: TRBJ2-3
CDR3 length: 13
CDR3 protein: CASSADITSTQYF

V gene: TRBV12-3/TRBV12-4
clone size: many
J gene: TRBJ2-1
CDR3 length: 13
CDR3 protein: CASRPTSHPSQFF

V gene: TRBV18
clone size: many
J gene: TRBJ2-1
CDR3 length: 15
CDR3 protein: CASSPGEGQYNEQFF

V gene: TRBV5-1
clone size: once
J gene: TRBJ2-1
CDR3 length: 16
CDR3 protein: CASSLTGTSGYNEQFF